Shown below are 19 T cell receptor beta chains from a single sample sequenced in a study of T cells in Graves' hyperthyroidism and ophthalmopathy. Amplified TCR beta CDR3 regions derived from RNA transcripts. Initially, a first-round RT-PCR of the TCR CDR3 employed the HTBI primer set. MiXCR, run by TCRdb on the multiplex PCR reads, gives a single entry per CDR3 protein. The profile shows around 450,000 distinct CDR3 sequences, around 14% of them singletons. The source material was blood. The receptor source for this set is a woman in her late teens or twenties with Graves' hyperthyroidism.

This clonotype has ten or more counts. This chain connects TRBV2 to TRBJ2-3, with TRBD2 matching 9 bases. V lost 2 bases and J lost 2; bases outside the gene matches: 8. This CDR3 region has 17 residues. Germline CDR1 SNHLY, CDR2 FYNNEI. CDR3: CASSETESSGVTDTQYF. In nucleotides, the CDR3 is TGTGCCAGCAGTGAAACTGAGTCTAGCGGGGTCACAGATACGCAGTATTTT. Supplemented by reference TRBV2 and TRBJ2-3, the full variable domain reads EPEVTQTPSHQVTQMGQEVILRCVPISNHLYFYWYRQILGQKVEFLVSFYNNEISEKSEIFDDQFSVERPDGSNFTLKIRSTKLEDSAMYFCASSETESSGVTDTQYFGPGTRLTVL.

In nucleotides, the CDR3 is TGCGCCAGCAGCTTCCGAGGGGATTCACCCCTCCACTTT. It yields the protein CASSFRGDSPLHF. The J gene is TRBJ1-6, the V gene TRBV5-1; possible D gene TRBD1, 5 bases. The CDR3 spans 13 residues. Trimming took 2 bases from V and 8 from J, leaving 8 bases between them. The germline gives CDR1 SGHRS, CDR2 YFSETQ.

The genes are TRBV6-6 and TRBJ1-2; TRBD1 might be the D (6 bases). The length of the CDR3 is 15 residues. Deletions cut 0 bases from V and 8 bases from J, with 16 bases between. Germline V gene lookup returns CDR1 MNHNY and CDR2 SVGAGI (reference sequence). CDR3 residues: CASSYSQGSQAGYTF. CDR3 bases: TGTGCCAGCAGTTACTCCCAGGGGTCCCAGGCGGGCTACACCTTC.

The rearrangement uses TRBV7-9 and TRBJ2-1, with 7 bases matching TRBD2. Germline V CDR1 and CDR2: SEHNR, FQNEAQ (reference sequence). The CDR3 consists of 16 residues. J was trimmed by 6 bases and V by 3 bases; bases with no gene match: 11. The CDR3 region has the DNA TGTGCCAGCAGCTTGAATAACGGGGGGTTTCGCAATGAGCAGTTCTTC. This sequence encodes CASSLNNGGFRNEQFF.

This clonotype was seen repeatedly, ten times or more. The chain uses TRBV20-1 and TRBJ2-7, with 8 positions matching TRBD1. J was trimmed by 6 bases and V by 3 bases; bases with no gene match: 4. Germline V gene lookup returns CDR1 DFQATT and CDR2 SNEGSKA (reference sequence). The CDR3 has 12 residues. CDR3 DNA sequence: TGCAGTGCTAGGACCGACAGGGGCGAGCAGTACTTC. It is translated as CSARTDRGEQYF.

This clonotype was found many times. The V and J genes are TRBV20-1 and TRBJ2-7; possibly TRBD2 for D (5 bases). This CDR3 has 12 amino acids. V was pared by 8 bases and J by 7 bases, with 18 bases between. Germline V gene sequence: CDR1 DFQATT, CDR2 SNEGSKA (reference sequence). CDR3 coding DNA: TGCAGTACAAGGACTGTCGCGCTGGAGCAGTACTTC. The encoded protein is CSTRTVALEQYF.

Ten or more counts support this clonotype. The chain has TRBV5-1 and TRBJ2-1; D not certain. The CDR3 is made up of 15 amino acids. V lost 4 bases and J 6 bases, leaving 17 bases between the germline ends. Germline V lookup: CDR1 SGHRS, CDR2 YFSETQ. CDR3 residues: CASSDLTTRSNEQFF. Here the CDR3 DNA reads TGCGCCAGCAGCGACTTGACCACTCGCAGCAATGAGCAGTTCTTC.

This clonotype occurred a few times. The chain uses TRBV20-1 and TRBJ1-1, with unresolved D. Trimming pared 7 bases from V and 1 base from J, leaving 13 bases between. CDR3 length equals 13 residues. Germline CDR1 is DFQATT and CDR2 is SNEGSKA (reference sequence). The CDR3: CSVRRGENTEAFF. The CDR3 coding sequence is TGCAGTGTCCGACGGGGTGAGAACACTGAAGCTTTCTTT.

The chain employs TRBV3-1 and TRBJ2-6; the D is unclear. CDR3 length equals 16 residues. Trimming left V 4 bases short and J 0 bases short, with 10 bases between. Per the germline V gene, CDR1 is LGHDT and CDR2 is YNNKEL (reference sequence). In DNA, the CDR3 is TGTGCCAGCAGCCTCTCCCGGCCCTCTGGGGCCAACGTCCTGACTTTC. Translating gives CASSLSRPSGANVLTF.

In the case of this clonotype: Mismatch with germline at one junction end may stem from a read error. The chain has TRBV6-1 and TRBJ2-5; 7 positions agree with TRBD2. CDR3 length: 12 amino acids. The germline gives CDR1 MNHNS, CDR2 SASEGT. The CDR3 DNA reads TGTGCCAGCAGGGGTCGAGCGGGACGTGGATTCTTC. Translating it yields CASRGRAGRGFF.

There are a few counts of this clonotype. V usage is TRBV15 and J usage is TRBJ2-3; TRBD2 might be the D (6 bases). CDR1 is LNHNV and CDR2 is YYDKDF in the germline V gene (reference sequence). The CDR3 spans 14 residues. V lost 3 bases to trimming and J lost 1 base, with 8 bases between them. CDR3 coding DNA: TGTGCCACCAGCAGGGGGGGTCGCACAGATACGCAGTATTTT. This gives the protein CATSRGGRTDTQYF.

This clonotype occurred many times. The genes are TRBV28 and TRBJ1-5; D may be TRBD1 (6 bases). The CDR3 is 13 amino acids. V lost 3 bases and J lost 5, with 8 bases in between. Germline loops: CDR1 MDHEN, CDR2 SYDVKM. This chain's CDR3 is CASSFRGHQPQHF. In DNA, the CDR3 is TGTGCCAGCAGTTTTCGGGGGCATCAGCCCCAGCATTTT. The whole variable domain, filled in from reference TRBV28 and TRBJ1-5, reads DVKVTQSSRYLVKRTGEKVFLECVQDMDHENMFWYRQDPGLGLRLIYFSYDVKMKEKGDIPEGYSVSREKKERFSLILESASTNQTSMYLCASSFRGHQPQHFGDGTRLSIL.

This clonotype was detected ten times or more. This sequence joins TRBV28 and TRBJ2-3; the D is unclear. Between the trimmed V and J ends, which lost 3 bases and 7 bases, there was a span of 11 bases. The length of the CDR3 is 13 residues. Germline-derived CDR1 and CDR2 are MDHEN and SYDVKM. The CDR3 DNA reads as TGTGCCAGCAGTTTGGTGTCGGGCAATACGCAGTATTTT. Its translation is CASSLVSGNTQYF.

This clonotype occurred many times. The CDR3 DNA is TGTGCCAGCAGCTTGGCCCTTCGGACCTTGAACACTGAAGCTTTCTTT. This translates into CASSLALRTLNTEAFF. The rearrangement joins TRBV5-6 to TRBJ1-1, with D unclear. This CDR3 contains 16 residues. Germline V gene data show CDR1 as SGHDT and CDR2 as YYEEEE. Trimming removed 0 bases from V and 0 bases from J, with 12 bases in between.

This clonotype occurred many times. The CDR3 DNA reads as TGTGCCAGCAGCCCGGGACAGTACTCTGGGGCCAACGTCCTGACTTTC. Translation: CASSPGQYSGANVLTF. The rearrangement links TRBV7-2 to TRBJ2-6; 7 positions match TRBD1. V gave up 5 bases and J gave up 0 bases; unmatched junction bases: 4. CDR1 and CDR2 (germline): SGHTA, FQGNSA. This CDR3 region has 16 residues.

This clonotype was counted many times. The genes are TRBV2 and TRBJ2-4; D gene unclear. V was trimmed by 3 bases and J by 0 bases, leaving 9 bases between them. The germline gives CDR1 SNHLY, CDR2 FYNNEI. This CDR3 spans 15 amino acids. The DNA for the CDR3 is TGTGCCAGCAGTGATCAGTCCATAGCCAAAAACATTCAGTACTTC. Residues: CASSDQSIAKNIQYF.

This clonotype came up many times. The chain combines TRBV12-3 or TRBV12-4 with TRBJ1-5, with a possible D match to TRBD1 (5 bases). The germline V and J ends were trimmed by 0 bases and 0 bases, with 18 bases remaining between them. This CDR3 is built from 19 residues. CDR3 region: CASSLAGDGRGYSNQPQHF. CDR3 DNA: TGTGCCAGCAGTTTAGCGGGTGACGGGAGGGGCTATAGCAATCAGCCCCAGCATTTT.

Many counts were recorded for this clonotype. The V call is TRBV11-2, the J call TRBJ2-3; possibly TRBD2 for D (5 bases). The CDR3 loop spans 17 amino acids. Germline-derived CDR1 and CDR2 are SGHAT and FQNNGV. The V gene lost 4 bases and the J gene lost 0 bases, with 17 bases spanning the gap. The CDR3 DNA is TGTGCCAGCAGCTCCCTTCGGTCCGCGGGCAGCACAGATACGCAGTATTTT. Translating gives CASSSLRSAGSTDTQYF.

This clonotype was found many times. This sequence joins TRBV18 and TRBJ1-5; D unresolved. The CDR3 totals 13 residues. Germline V CDR1 and CDR2: KGHSH, LQKENI. V gave up 3 bases and J gave up 0 bases, with 3 bases separating them. In DNA, the CDR3 is TGTGCCAGCTCACCTAATAGCAATCAGCCCCAGCATTTT. Amino acid sequence: CASSPNSNQPQHF.